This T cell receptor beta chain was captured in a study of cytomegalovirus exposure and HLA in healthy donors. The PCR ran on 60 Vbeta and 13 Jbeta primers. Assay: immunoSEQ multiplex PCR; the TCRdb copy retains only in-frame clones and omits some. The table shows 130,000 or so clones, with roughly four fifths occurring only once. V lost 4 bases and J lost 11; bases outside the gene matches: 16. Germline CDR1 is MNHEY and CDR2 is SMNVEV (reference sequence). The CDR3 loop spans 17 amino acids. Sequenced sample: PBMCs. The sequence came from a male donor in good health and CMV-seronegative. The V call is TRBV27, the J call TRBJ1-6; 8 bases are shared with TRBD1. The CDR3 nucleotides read TGTGCCAGCAGTTCTCCCTTACGACAGGGGATGTATCCACCCCTCCACTTT. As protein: CASSSPLRQGMYPPLHF.